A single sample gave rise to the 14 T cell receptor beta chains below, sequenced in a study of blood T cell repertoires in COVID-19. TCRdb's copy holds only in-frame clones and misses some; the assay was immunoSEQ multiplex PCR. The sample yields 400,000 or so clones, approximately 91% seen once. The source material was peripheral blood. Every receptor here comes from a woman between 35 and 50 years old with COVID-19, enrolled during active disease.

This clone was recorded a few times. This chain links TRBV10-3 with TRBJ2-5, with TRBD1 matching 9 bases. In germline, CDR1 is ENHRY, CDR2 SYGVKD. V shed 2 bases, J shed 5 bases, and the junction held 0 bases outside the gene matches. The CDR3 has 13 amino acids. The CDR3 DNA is TGTGCCATCAGTGAGGGACAGGGGGAGACCCAGTACTTC. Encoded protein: CAISEGQGETQYF.

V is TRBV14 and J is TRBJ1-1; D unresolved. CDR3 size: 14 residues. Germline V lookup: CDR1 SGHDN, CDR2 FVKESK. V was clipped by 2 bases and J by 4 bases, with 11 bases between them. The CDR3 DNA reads TGTGCCAGCAGCCAAAGACAAGGAGGCACTGAAGCTTTCTTT. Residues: CASSQRQGGTEAFF. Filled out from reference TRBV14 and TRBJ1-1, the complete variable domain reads EAGVTQFPSHSVIEKGQTVTLRCDPISGHDNLYWYRRVMGKEIKFLLHFVKESKQDESGMPNNRFLAERTGGTYSTLKVQPAELEDSGVYFCASSQRQGGTEAFFGQGTRLTVV.

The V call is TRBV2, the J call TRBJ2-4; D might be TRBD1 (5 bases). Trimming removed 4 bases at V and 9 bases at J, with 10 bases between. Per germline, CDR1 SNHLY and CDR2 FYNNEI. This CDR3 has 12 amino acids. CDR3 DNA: TGTGCCAGCAGTGCAGGGATCCCCATTCAGTACTTC. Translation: CASSAGIPIQYF. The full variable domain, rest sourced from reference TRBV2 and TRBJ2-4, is EPEVTQTPSHQVTQMGQEVILRCVPISNHLYFYWYRQILGQKVEFLVSFYNNEISEKSEIFDDQFSVERPDGSNFTLKIRSTKLEDSAMYFCASSAGIPIQYFGAGTRLSVL.

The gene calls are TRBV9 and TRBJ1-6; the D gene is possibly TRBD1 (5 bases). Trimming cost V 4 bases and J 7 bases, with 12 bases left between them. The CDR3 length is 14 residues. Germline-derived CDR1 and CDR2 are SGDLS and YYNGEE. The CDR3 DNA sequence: TGTGCCAGCAGCCCTCAGCCAGGGAATTCACCCCTCCACTTT. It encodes CASSPQPGNSPLHF.

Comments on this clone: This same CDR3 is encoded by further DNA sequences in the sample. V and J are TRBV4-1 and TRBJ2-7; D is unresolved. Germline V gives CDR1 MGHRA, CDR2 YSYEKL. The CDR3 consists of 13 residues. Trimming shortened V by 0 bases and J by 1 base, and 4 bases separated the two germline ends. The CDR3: CASSQDGSYEQYF. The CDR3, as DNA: TGCGCCAGCAGCCAAGACGGTTCCTACGAGCAGTACTTC.

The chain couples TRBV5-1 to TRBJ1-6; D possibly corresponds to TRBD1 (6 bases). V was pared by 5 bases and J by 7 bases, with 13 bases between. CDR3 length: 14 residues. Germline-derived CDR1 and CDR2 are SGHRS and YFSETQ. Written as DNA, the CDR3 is TGCGCCAGCAGGAACAGGGATAACAATTCACCCCTCCACTTT. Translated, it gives CASRNRDNNSPLHF.

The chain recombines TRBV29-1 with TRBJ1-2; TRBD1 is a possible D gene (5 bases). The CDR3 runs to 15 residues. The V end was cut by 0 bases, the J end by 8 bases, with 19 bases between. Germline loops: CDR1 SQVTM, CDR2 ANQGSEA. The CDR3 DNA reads TGCAGCGTTGAAGATCCCCCTTTGGGGGGGTACGGCTACACCTTC. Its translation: CSVEDPPLGGYGYTF.

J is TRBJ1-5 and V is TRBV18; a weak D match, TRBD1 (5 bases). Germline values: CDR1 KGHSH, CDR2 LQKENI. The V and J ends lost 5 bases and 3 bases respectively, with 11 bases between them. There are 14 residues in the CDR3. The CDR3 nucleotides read TGTGCCAGCTCAAGGGGAATCTCCAATCAGCCCCAGCATTTT. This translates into CASSRGISNQPQHF.

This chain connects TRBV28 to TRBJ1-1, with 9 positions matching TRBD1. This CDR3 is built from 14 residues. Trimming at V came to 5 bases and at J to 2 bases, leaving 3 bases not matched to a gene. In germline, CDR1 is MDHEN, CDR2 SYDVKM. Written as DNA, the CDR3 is TGTGCCAGCAGTAGACAGGGGGAAAACACTGAAGCTTTCTTT. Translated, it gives CASSRQGENTEAFF.

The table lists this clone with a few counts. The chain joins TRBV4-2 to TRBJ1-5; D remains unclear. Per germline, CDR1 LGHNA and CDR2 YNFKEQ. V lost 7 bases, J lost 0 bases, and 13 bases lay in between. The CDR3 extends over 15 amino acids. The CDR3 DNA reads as TGTGCCAGCAAAACTCAGGAATATAGCAATCAGCCCCAGCATTTT. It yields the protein CASKTQEYSNQPQHF.

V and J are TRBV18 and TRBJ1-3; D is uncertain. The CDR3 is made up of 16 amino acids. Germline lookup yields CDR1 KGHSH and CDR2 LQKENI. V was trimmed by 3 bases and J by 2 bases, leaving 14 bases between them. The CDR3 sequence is CASSPLGVGPGNTIYF. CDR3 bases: TGTGCCAGCTCACCCCTCGGGGTCGGTCCTGGAAACACCATATATTTT.

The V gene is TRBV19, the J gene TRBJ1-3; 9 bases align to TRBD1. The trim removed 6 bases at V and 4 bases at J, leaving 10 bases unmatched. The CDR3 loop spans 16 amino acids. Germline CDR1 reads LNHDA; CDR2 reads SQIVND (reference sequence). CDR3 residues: CASSNDRTGAGNTIYF. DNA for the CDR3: TGTGCCAGTAGCAACGACCGGACAGGGGCGGGAAACACCATATATTTT.

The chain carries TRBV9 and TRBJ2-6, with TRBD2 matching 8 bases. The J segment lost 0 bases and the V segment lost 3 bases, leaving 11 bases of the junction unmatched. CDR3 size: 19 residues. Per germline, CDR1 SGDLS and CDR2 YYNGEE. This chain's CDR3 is CASSAQRAGGFSGANVLTF. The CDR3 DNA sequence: TGTGCCAGCAGCGCCCAGAGGGCGGGAGGCTTCTCTGGGGCCAACGTCCTGACTTTC.

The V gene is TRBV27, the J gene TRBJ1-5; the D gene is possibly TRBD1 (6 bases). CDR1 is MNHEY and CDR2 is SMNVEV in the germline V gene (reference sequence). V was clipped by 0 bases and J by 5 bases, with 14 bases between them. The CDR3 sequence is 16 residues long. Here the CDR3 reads CASSLSSGERDQPQHF. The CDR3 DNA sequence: TGTGCCAGCAGTTTATCGTCAGGGGAACGGGATCAGCCCCAGCATTTT.